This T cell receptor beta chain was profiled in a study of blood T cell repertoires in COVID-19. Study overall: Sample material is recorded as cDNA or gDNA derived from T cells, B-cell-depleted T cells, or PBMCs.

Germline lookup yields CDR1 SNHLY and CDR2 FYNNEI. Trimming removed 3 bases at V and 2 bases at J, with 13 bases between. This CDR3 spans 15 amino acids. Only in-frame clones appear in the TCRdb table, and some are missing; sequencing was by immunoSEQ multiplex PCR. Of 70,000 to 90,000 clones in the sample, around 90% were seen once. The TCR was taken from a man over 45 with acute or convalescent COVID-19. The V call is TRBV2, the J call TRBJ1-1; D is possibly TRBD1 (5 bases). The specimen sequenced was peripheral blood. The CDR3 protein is CASSDFMTANTEAFF. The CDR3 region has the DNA TGTGCCAGCAGTGATTTCATGACAGCCAACACTGAAGCTTTCTTT.